This TCR beta chain is from a study of CD8+CD57+ T cells in acquired aplastic anemia. For the study at large: DNA from sorted CD4+ and CD8+ cells averaged approximately 3.5 ug.

CDR3 and TCR beta VDJ profiling relied on genomic DNA as the template. TCRdb reprocessed the reads with MiXCR, giving one entry per CDR3 protein. The repertoire holds roughly 300,000 distinct CDR3 sequences, with approximately 56% as singletons. The germline V and J ends were trimmed by 6 bases and 4 bases, with 19 bases remaining between them. The CDR3 totals 15 residues. Germline CDR1 reads KGHSH; CDR2 reads LQKENI. This clonotype was picked up many times. The antigen is not known. Findings and limits, study-wide: Found in both controls and patients were some 31 CD8+ CDR3 sequences. Patients were compared with controls for CD8+ Simpson's diversity, and no significant difference emerged.

The V gene is TRBV18, the J gene TRBJ2-7; tentatively, D is TRBD2 (6 bases). The sequence was collected from a human donor with severe aplastic anemia or a healthy control (not recorded which). Input material: sorted CD4+, CD8+, or CD8+CD57+ T cells (not recorded which) from PBMCs. The CDR3 sequence: CASSTGHPEGYEQYF. CDR3 DNA: TGTGCCAGCTCTACGGGGCACCCGGAGGGGTACGAGCAGTACTTC.